This T cell receptor (beta chain) derives from a study of long-term antiretroviral therapy in people with HIV. Version v3.0 of the immunoSEQ assay was performed at survey level. The assay was immunoSEQ multiplex PCR, and TCRdb's table has in-frame clones only and misses some. This sample carries approximately 34,000 clones, around four fifths of them seen once, and the ten largest clones take about 5.9%. V lost 2 bases and J lost 9, with 5 bases in between. CDR1 is SGHAT and CDR2 is FQNNGV in the germline V gene. The CDR3 loop spans 11 amino acids. The input for sequencing was unsorted PBMCs, taken 1 year after starting antiretroviral therapy. The V gene is TRBV11-2, the J gene TRBJ2-1, with no clear D. The receptor's source is a man younger than 30 with HIV. This CDR3 is CASSLSPEQFF. CDR3 in DNA: TGTGCCAGCAGCTTAAGTCCTGAGCAGTTCTTC.